This T cell receptor beta chain is from a study of blood T cell repertoires in COVID-19. The J segment lost 6 bases and the V segment lost 0 bases, leaving 3 bases of the junction unmatched. The CDR3 is 14 residues long. CDR1 LGHDT and CDR2 YNNKEL come from the germline V gene (reference sequence). Measured with immunoSEQ multiplex PCR; TCRdb has only the in-frame clones, and not every one. Seen here are about 240,000 clones, approximately 86% observed once, and the top ten hold just over 7%. Only one count was recorded for this clone. Sequenced input: peripheral blood. This clonotype was obtained from a man aged 55-75 years who had recovered from COVID-19. The chain employs TRBV3-1 (or the pseudogene TRBV3-2) and TRBJ1-1, with 8 bases matching TRBD1. This chain's CDR3 is CASSQDLTGAEAFF. The CDR3 DNA reads as TGTGCCAGCAGCCAAGATCTGACAGGGGCTGAAGCTTTCTTT.